The rows below give T cell receptor beta chains drawn from one sample of a study of shared clonotypes between healthy human individuals. Here immunoSEQ multiplex PCR was the method, and the copy in TCRdb shows in-frame clones only, minus some. Of around 500,000 clones in the sample, 79% were seen once. What was sequenced was PBMCs. All receptors come from a woman aged 40 to 50 in good health. Some clones in this sample may be carry-over from other donors' samples. CDR3s include the opening cysteine and the closing phenylalanine or tryptophan. A D gene is named only where the DNA matches it firmly. The listing skips clone size in some rows; elsewhere it reads once, few, many or a size class.

d_call j_call clone_size v_call cdr3_nt cdr3_aa
TRBD2 TRBJ2-1 many TRBV4-2 TGTGCCAGCAGCCAAGAAGTAGCGGGATCCTACAATGAGCAGTTCTTC CASSQEVAGSYNEQFF
TRBD1 TRBJ2-5 - TRBV10-3 TGTGCCATCAGTGACAGGGGGTTGGGAGAGACCCAGTACTTC CAISDRGLGETQYF
TRBD1 TRBJ2-2 - TRBV7-9 TGTGCCAGCAGCTACCTGACAGGGGGAACCGGGGAGCTGTTTTTT CASSYLTGGTGELFF
- TRBJ2-7 - TRBV10-3 TGTGCCATCAGTGACCATGGTACCCAGTGGGCCTCCGTCGAGCAGTACTTC CAISDHGTQWASVEQYF
- TRBJ2-7 - TRBV5-6 TGTGCCAGCAGCTTGGGGGGTAACTCCTACGAGCAGTACTTC CASSLGGNSYEQYF
- TRBJ2-7 - TRBV7-9 TGTGCCAGCAGCCCGAGGACAGTTTCAGGCGAGCAGTACTTC CASSPRTVSGEQYF
TRBD2 TRBJ2-1 - TRBV9 TGTGCCAGCAGCGCAGGAGGGACTAGCGGGGAAAGCTCCTACAATGAGCAGTTCTTC CASSAGGTSGESSYNEQFF
- TRBJ1-2 few TRBV6-1 TGTGCCAGCAGTGATGGGGGGCCCGATCTCTATGGCTACACCTTC CASSDGGPDLYGYTF
- TRBJ2-7 - TRBV6-6 TGTGCCAGCAGTTACTCGACAGTTTCCTACGAGCAGTACTTC CASSYSTVSYEQYF
- TRBJ1-1 few TRBV30 TGTGCCTGGAGTGTTCGCTCCAGCACTGAAGCTTTCTTT CAWSVRSSTEAFF
- TRBJ2-1 - TRBV5-1 TGCGCCAGCAGCTTGGGCGGTCAGACCTACAATGAGCAGTTCTTC CASSLGGQTYNEQFF
- TRBJ2-7 many TRBV21-1 TGTGCCAGCAGCAAAAACCTCAGGTGCGGGGTCGGCTACGAGCAGTACTTC CASSKNLRCGVGYEQYF
TRBD1 TRBJ2-5 - TRBV19 TGTGCCAGTAGTATTGGAGGACAGGGAATTCAAGAGACCCAGTACTTC CASSIGGQGIQETQYF
TRBD2 TRBJ2-3 - TRBV28 TGTGCCAGCAGTCTAAGCGGGAGGGCGACAGATACGCAGTATTTT CASSLSGRATDTQYF
- TRBJ2-6 - TRBV30 TGTGCCTGGAGTTCGGGGTTGGGGGCCAACGTCCTGACTTTC CAWSSGLGANVLTF
- TRBJ2-3 - TRBV5-4 TGTGCCAGCAGCTTGAGGCAGGGTAAAGATACGCAGTATTTT CASSLRQGKDTQYF
TRBD2 TRBJ2-3 many TRBV9 TGTGCCAGCAGCGAGGGACTAGCGGTTAGCACAGATACGCAGTATTTT CASSEGLAVSTDTQYF
- TRBJ1-1 - TRBV5-1 TGCGCCAGCAGCTCGGTACAGGGATCCACTGAAGCTTTCTTT CASSSVQGSTEAFF
- TRBJ2-7 - TRBV5-4 TGTGCCAGCAGCTTGGCGGGAGCTCACGAGCAGTACTTC CASSLAGAHEQYF
- TRBJ2-7 - TRBV10-3 TGTGCCACCGGCCAGGGCAACCCCTACGAGCAGTACTTC CATGQGNPYEQYF
- TRBJ2-2 - TRBV5-4 TGTGCCAGCAGCTTGCGGGCGGATCCCCGGGAGCTGTTTTTT CASSLRADPRELFF
- TRBJ2-3 - TRBV6-4 TGTGCCAGCAGTGAATTCCCGATCACAGATACGCAGTATTTT CASSEFPITDTQYF
TRBD2 TRBJ2-1 - TRBV7-2 TGTGCCAGCAGCTTAGCGGCGGGAGGGCCTTACAATGAGCAGTTCTTC CASSLAAGGPYNEQFF
TRBD1 TRBJ1-1 - TRBV18 TGTGCCAGCTCACCCGGGACAGCTAACACTGAAGCTTTCTTT CASSPGTANTEAFF
- TRBJ2-7 once TRBV5-1 TGCGCCAGCAAGGGGGAATACGAGCAGTACTTC CASKGEYEQYF
- TRBJ2-2 - TRBV2 TGTGCCAGCAGTGTAGTGGGAGTGGGGGCCGGGGAGCTGTTTTTT CASSVVGVGAGELFF
- TRBJ1-3 - TRBV19 TGTGCCAGTGGAATGGTGTCGAGCTCTGGAAACACCATATATTTT CASGMVSSSGNTIYF
- TRBJ1-6 - TRBV28 TGTGCCAGCACCCTGCAGGGCGCCTATAATTCACCCCTCCACTTT CASTLQGAYNSPLHF
TRBD2 TRBJ2-1 - TRBV7-6 TGTGCCAGCAGCTTATCAGCGGGAGGCTATGAGCAGTTCTTC CASSLSAGGYEQFF
- TRBJ2-1 - TRBV14 TGTGCCAGCAGCCAAGCAGGAGCCCCCGGTAATGAGCAGTTCTTC CASSQAGAPGNEQFF
- TRBJ2-7 few TRBV18 TGTGCCAGCTCCCCACAGGGCAGCTCCTACGAGCAGTACTTC CASSPQGSSYEQYF
- TRBJ2-1 once TRBV21-1 TGTGCCAGCAGCAAAGGCCCCTTCCGCGCACTCCCACGAATGAGCAAGTTCTTC CASSKGPFRALPRMSKFF
TRBD2 TRBJ2-7 - TRBV9 TGTGCCAGCAGCGTAGCGGATAGCGGGAGGCCCTACGAGCAGTACTTC CASSVADSGRPYEQYF
- TRBJ2-7 - TRBV27 TGTGCCAGCAGTTTGCTCAGAGGGGAGCAGTACTTC CASSLLRGEQYF
- TRBJ2-1 once TRBV27 TGTGCCAGCAGTCCGGGGGGCTCGTACAATGAGCAGTTCTTC CASSPGGSYNEQFF
- TRBJ2-1 few TRBV7-2 TGTGCCAGCAGCTTAGCGGGAGGTAGCAATGAGCAGTTCTTC CASSLAGGSNEQFF
- TRBJ1-1 - TRBV7-2 TGTGCCAGCAGCTCCGGACTGAACACTGAAGCTTTCTTT CASSSGLNTEAFF
TRBD1 TRBJ1-4 - TRBV7-2 TGTGCCAGCAGCTTAGGGGGACAGGGGGCCCGGTGGCTGTTTTTT CASSLGGQGARWLFF
- TRBJ1-5 - TRBV2 TGTGCCAGCACCACCCGGGGGGCTGATCAGCCCCAGCATTTT CASTTRGADQPQHF
TRBD2 TRBJ2-7 - TRBV19 TGTGCCAGTAGTACCAGACTAGCGCCAGAGTTCTACGAGCAGTACTTC CASSTRLAPEFYEQYF
TRBD1 TRBJ2-3 - TRBV5-1 TGCGCCAGCAGCCGGGGACAGGGATGGGATACGCAGTATTTT CASSRGQGWDTQYF
- TRBJ2-7 - TRBV19 TGTGCCAGTAGTCTTCGACAGAGCTCCTACGAGCAGTACTTC CASSLRQSSYEQYF
TRBD1 TRBJ1-2 - TRBV19 TGTGCCAGTAGTATAGAGACAGGGGCCGGCTATGGCTACACCTTC CASSIETGAGYGYTF
TRBD1 TRBJ2-2 - TRBV10-3 TGTGCCATCAGTCGACAGGGGGCGCCCACCGGGGAGCTGTTTTTT CAISRQGAPTGELFF
- TRBJ2-1 - TRBV28 TGTGCCAGCAACCACCGGGACTCGGATGAGCAGTTCTTC CASNHRDSDEQFF
TRBD2 TRBJ2-1 - TRBV7-3 TGTGCCAGCAGCTTATCGGGGGGACCATACAATGAGCAGTTCTTC CASSLSGGPYNEQFF
- TRBJ2-1 - TRBV10-3 TGTGCCATCAGTGAGTCGGGGGGTGTTGCACATGAGCAGTTCTTC CAISESGGVAHEQFF
- TRBJ1-5 few TRBV28 TGTGCCAGCGAGGAAGAGTCTAGCAATCAGCCCCAGCATTTT CASEEESSNQPQHF
TRBD1 TRBJ2-7 - TRBV7-8 TGTGCCAGCAGCTTACCCGGGACAGGGGGCGGTTCCTACGAGCAGTACTTC CASSLPGTGGGSYEQYF
- TRBJ2-1 - TRBV30 TGTGCCTGGAGCAGAGGACCCCCCTACAATGAGCAGTTCTTC CAWSRGPPYNEQFF
TRBD2 TRBJ2-5 - TRBV6-5 TGTGCCAGCAGTGCCCAGGGACTATTCCAAGAGACCCAGTACTTC CASSAQGLFQETQYF
TRBD2 TRBJ2-3 - TRBV27 TGTGCCAGCAGTTTGGGGACTAGCGGGAGAGCAGATACGCAGTATTTT CASSLGTSGRADTQYF
- TRBJ1-3 - TRBV7-9 TGTGCCAGCAGCTTAGGACAGGATGGGGGAAACACCATATATTTT CASSLGQDGGNTIYF